The 8 T cell receptor beta chains in this list originate from one sample, sequenced in a study of blood T cell repertoires in COVID-19. Clones were read by immunoSEQ multiplex PCR, and TCRdb kept only the in-frame ones, dropping some. This sample has about 9,200 clones, with 80% to 90% found just once. The specimen sequenced was peripheral blood. The receptors were sampled from a man in his sixties with acute or convalescent COVID-19.

This chain connects TRBV2 to TRBJ2-7; unclear D gene. This CDR3 spans 12 amino acids. V lost 4 bases to trimming and J lost 2 bases, with 6 bases between them. Germline CDR1 is SNHLY and CDR2 is FYNNEI. Written as DNA, the CDR3 is TGTGCCAGCAGTGTCTACCCCTACGAGCAGTACGTC. It codes for CASSVYPYEQYV.

The gene calls are TRBV6-5 and TRBJ2-3, with TRBD2 identical over 10 bases. The CDR3 length is 14 residues. Germline CDR1 and CDR2: MNHEY and SVGAGI. J gave up 6 bases and V 5 bases, and 5 bases lay outside the gene matches. CDR3 in DNA: TGTGCCAGCAGTAAGCGGGGGGGTTCGGATACGCAGTATTTT. Translating gives CASSKRGGSDTQYF.

V and J are TRBV5-4 and TRBJ2-5; D might be TRBD2 (5 bases). CDR1 and CDR2 (germline): SGHNT, YYREEE (reference sequence). This CDR3 has 13 amino acids. V was trimmed by 4 bases and J by 0 bases, leaving 7 bases between them. As DNA, the CDR3 is TGTGCCAGCAGCCCGGGGTACCAAGAGACCCAGTACTTC. Translating it yields CASSPGYQETQYF. The full variable domain, with the rest looked up from reference TRBV5-4 and TRBJ2-5, is ETGVTQSPTHLIKTRGQQVTLRCSSQSGHNTVSWYQQALGQGPQFIFQYYREEENGRGNFPPRFSGLQFPNYSSELNVNALELDDSALYLCASSPGYQETQYFGPGTRLLVL.

The chain uses TRBV11-2 and TRBJ1-4; a possible D gene is TRBD1 (5 bases). The CDR3 length is 17 residues. CDR1 SGHAT and CDR2 FQNNGV come from the germline V gene. Trimming took 5 bases from V and 2 from J, leaving 18 bases between them. The CDR3 region has the DNA TGTGCCAGCAGCCGCCGGGGAGGGACGGGGACTAATGAAAAACTGTTTTTT. Amino acid sequence: CASSRRGGTGTNEKLFF.

This sequence joins TRBV6-2 or TRBV6-3 and TRBJ2-3; 7 nucleotides agree with TRBD1. Trimming cost V 6 bases and J 1 base; bases outside gene matches: 7. The germline CDR1 and CDR2 sequences are MNHEY and SVGEGT. CDR3 size: 15 residues. CDR3 loop: CASSGQDARTDTQYF. The CDR3 region has the DNA TGTGCCAGCAGCGGACAGGACGCCCGCACAGATACGCAGTATTTT.

This clone was detected only once. The CDR3 region has the DNA TGTGCCAGCAGCACCGGGACTAGCGGCCGCCAGACCCAGTACTTC. This sequence encodes CASSTGTSGRQTQYF. The gene calls are TRBV7-7 and TRBJ2-5; 11 bases fit TRBD2. Looked up from germline, CDR1 is SSHAT and CDR2 is FNYEAQ (reference sequence). V shed 5 bases and J 6 bases; nucleotides not matched to a gene: 8. CDR3 length equals 15 residues. The full variable domain, completed using reference TRBV7-7 and TRBJ2-5, is GAGVSQSPRYKVTKRGQDVTLRCDPISSHATLYWYQQALGQGPEFLTYFNYEAQPDKSGLPSDRFSAERPEGSISTLTIQRTEQRDSAMYRCASSTGTSGRQTQYFGPGTRLLVL.

The CDR3 loop reads CASSASRHWTGPTVGPQHF. DNA for the CDR3: TGTGCCAGCAGCGCTTCGAGGCACTGGACAGGGCCTACAGTCGGGCCCCAGCATTTT. The rearrangement joins TRBV9 to TRBJ1-5, with TRBD1 matching 8 bases. Germline trimming cut 3 bases from V and 9 bases from J; bases unmatched to any gene: 23. CDR3 length: 19 residues. Germline CDR1 and CDR2: SGDLS and YYNGEE.

CDR3 in amino acids: CASGLVSLPEQYV. CDR3 nucleotides: TGTGCTAGTGGTTTGGTAAGCCTTCCGGAGCAGTACGTC. V and J are TRBV12-5 and TRBJ2-7; D not resolved. CDR3 length: 13 amino acids. V was shortened by 0 bases and J by 7 bases, with 10 bases between the two germline ends. The V gene's germline CDR1 is LGHNT and CDR2 FRNRAP.